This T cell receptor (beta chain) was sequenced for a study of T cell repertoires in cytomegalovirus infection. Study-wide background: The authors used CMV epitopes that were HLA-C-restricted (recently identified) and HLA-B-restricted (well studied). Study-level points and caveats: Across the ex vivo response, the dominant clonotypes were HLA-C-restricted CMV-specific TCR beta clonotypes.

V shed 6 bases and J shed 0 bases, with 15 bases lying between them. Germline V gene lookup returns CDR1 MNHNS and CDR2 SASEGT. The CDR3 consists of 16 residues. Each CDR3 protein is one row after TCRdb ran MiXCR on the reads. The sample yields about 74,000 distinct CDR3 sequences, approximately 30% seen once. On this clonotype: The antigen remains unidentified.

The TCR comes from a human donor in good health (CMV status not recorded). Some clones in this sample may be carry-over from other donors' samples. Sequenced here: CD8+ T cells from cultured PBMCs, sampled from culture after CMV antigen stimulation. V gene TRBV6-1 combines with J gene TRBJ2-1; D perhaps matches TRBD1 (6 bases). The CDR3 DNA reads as TGTGCCAGCAGGGCCTCGGGACACCTCTCCTACAATGAGCAGTTCTTC. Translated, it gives CASRASGHLSYNEQFF.